What follows are 18 T cell receptor beta chains derived from one specimen sequenced in a study of tumour-infiltrating T cells in Burkitt lymphoma. Clones were read by immunoSEQ multiplex PCR, and TCRdb kept only the in-frame ones, dropping some. The repertoire includes roughly 9,200 clones, less than 65% of them detected once, and roughly 5.1% sits in the top ten. The sample taken for sequencing was tumor tissue. Receptors were obtained from a human donor with diffuse large B-cell lymphoma.

V is TRBV9 and J is TRBJ2-7; 8 bases are shared with TRBD1. The junction had 8 bases not matched to a gene; V was cut back by 3 bases and J by 3 bases. Germline CDR1 reads SGDLS; CDR2 reads YYNGEE. There are 15 residues in the CDR3. CDR3 sequence: CASSAGTGPNYEQYF. In DNA, the CDR3 is TGTGCCAGCAGCGCGGGGACAGGACCGAACTACGAGCAGTACTTC.

The chain combines TRBV5-1 with TRBJ1-1; D ambiguous. This CDR3 region has 15 residues. Germline CDR1 SGHRS, CDR2 YFSETQ. Trimming removed 0 bases from V and 4 bases from J, with 13 bases in between. This CDR3 is CASSLGSKSSTEAFF. CDR3 DNA: TGCGCCAGCAGCTTGGGGTCCAAGTCGAGCACTGAAGCTTTCTTT.

The rearrangement uses TRBV9 and TRBJ2-5; 10 nucleotides match TRBD1. Trimming removed 3 bases from V and 2 bases from J; junction bases left unmatched: 7. CDR1 is SGDLS and CDR2 is YYNGEE in the germline V gene. There are 16 residues in the CDR3. The CDR3 spells CASSDPGTGVQETQYF. The CDR3 coding sequence is TGTGCCAGCAGCGACCCCGGGACAGGGGTTCAAGAGACCCAGTACTTC.

The chain employs TRBV5-5 and TRBJ2-5; 7 bases match TRBD1. Germline values: CDR1 SGHKS, CDR2 YYEKEE (reference sequence). The CDR3 runs 13 residues. V was clipped by 4 bases and J by 4 bases; unmatched bases: 4. The CDR3 bases are TGTGCCAGCAGCACGTACAGGGGAGAGACCCAGTACTTC. Protein: CASSTYRGETQYF. Looking up the rest from reference TRBV5-5 and TRBJ2-5 gives the full variable domain: DAGVTQSPTHLIKTRGQQVTLRCSPISGHKSVSWYQQVLGQGPQFIFQYYEKEERGRGNFPDRFSARQFPNYSSELNVNALLLGDSALYLCASSTYRGETQYFGPGTRLLVL.

This sequence joins TRBV5-1 and TRBJ2-7; no firm D call. The CDR3 is made up of 14 amino acids. The germline V gene encodes CDR1 SGHRS and CDR2 YFSETQ. The V and J ends lost 0 bases and 3 bases respectively, with 10 bases between them. CDR3 nucleotide sequence: TGCGCCAGCAGCTTGGAGAGCGAACTCTACGAGCAGTACTTC. This encodes CASSLESELYEQYF.

This clone appeared a single time. The chain employs TRBV11-2 and TRBJ1-1; a weak D match, TRBD1 (5 bases). Germline lookup yields CDR1 SGHAT and CDR2 FQNNGV. Trimming stripped 8 bases from V and 0 bases from J, with 25 bases between. The CDR3 sequence is 18 residues long. In nucleotides, the CDR3 is TGTGCCAGCCGGGTGGGGACGTTGAGCAGGCCATTGAACACTGAAGCTTTCTTT. Translation: CASRVGTLSRPLNTEAFF.

This clone was observed a few times. J is TRBJ1-2 and V is TRBV19, with D perhaps TRBD1 (5 bases). This CDR3 contains 14 residues. Germline-derived CDR1 and CDR2 are LNHDA and SQIVND (reference sequence). The V gene lost 3 bases and the J gene lost 4 bases, with 12 bases spanning the gap. The CDR3 DNA sequence: TGTGCCAGTAGTATCAGGAGGGGACCCTATGGCTACACCTTC. Translating gives CASSIRRGPYGYTF. Full variable domain (missing parts from reference TRBV19 and TRBJ1-2): DGGITQSPKYLFRKEGQNVTLSCEQNLNHDAMYWYRQDPGQGLRLIYYSQIVNDFQKGDIAEGYSVSREKKESFPLTVTSAQKNPTAFYLCASSIRRGPYGYTFGSGTRLTVV.

The genes are TRBV5-1 and TRBJ2-2; D remains ambiguous. The CDR3 contains 15 residues. V shed 2 bases and J shed 4 bases, with 12 bases lying between them. Germline CDR1 reads SGHRS; CDR2 reads YFSETQ. As DNA, the CDR3 is TGCGCCAGCAGCTTTCTAACAGCCTTCACCGGGGAGCTGTTTTTT. Residues: CASSFLTAFTGELFF.

The rearrangement joins TRBV4-1 to TRBJ2-7; TRBD2 might be the D (6 bases). The CDR3 runs 15 residues. In germline, CDR1 is MGHRA, CDR2 YSYEKL. The V end was cut by 2 bases, the J end by 5 bases, with 16 bases between. The CDR3, as DNA: TGCGCCAGCAGCCAAATCCCCCAGGGAGGAAACGAGCAGTACTTC. Its protein is CASSQIPQGGNEQYF.

The chain uses TRBV7-2 and TRBJ1-1; D uncertain. There are 15 residues in the CDR3. Germline CDR1 and CDR2: SGHTA and FQGNSA. The V gene lost 3 bases and the J gene lost 3 bases, with 14 bases spanning the gap. This CDR3 is CASSFGEIRDTEAFF. CDR3 coding DNA: TGTGCCAGCAGCTTCGGAGAAATACGGGACACTGAAGCTTTCTTT.

The chain couples TRBV10-3 to TRBJ2-7; tentative D call: TRBD2 (7 bases). Germline values: CDR1 ENHRY, CDR2 SYGVKD. V dropped 0 bases and J dropped 6 bases, with 12 bases sitting between them. The CDR3 has 14 residues. The CDR3 loop is CAISESRGGIEQYF. The CDR3 DNA reads TGTGCCATCAGTGAGTCGAGGGGGGGGATCGAGCAGTACTTC.

This chain joins TRBV30 and TRBJ1-4; TRBD1 matches 10 bases. Losses at the gene ends were 3 bases for V and 5 bases for J; bases not matched to a gene: 9. Germline CDR1 and CDR2: GTSNPN and SVGIG (reference sequence). The CDR3 contains 16 residues. CDR3 nucleotide sequence: TGTGCCTGGAGAGCATTGCCGGGACAGGGGAATGAAAAACTGTTTTTT. Residues: CAWRALPGQGNEKLFF.

The chain employs TRBV6-1 and TRBJ1-4; 7 bases match TRBD1. The V and J ends lost 10 bases and 3 bases, in that order; junction bases with no gene match: 8. Germline lookup yields CDR1 MNHNS and CDR2 SASEGT. The CDR3 runs to 14 residues. DNA for the CDR3: TGTGCCACCCGACAGGGCATAGCTAATGAAAAACTGTTTTTT. Its protein is CATRQGIANEKLFF.

This clone was seen a handful of times. The chain links TRBV28 to TRBJ2-7, with D tentatively TRBD1 (6 bases). The CDR3 runs 13 residues. The V end was cut by 7 bases, the J end by 5 bases, with 15 bases between. Germline CDR1 reads MDHEN; CDR2 reads SYDVKM. In DNA form, the CDR3 reads TGTGCCAGCACCCGGGACAAAATGGACGAGCAGTACTTC. Translated: CASTRDKMDEQYF.

The J gene is TRBJ1-1, the V gene TRBV5-1, with D possibly TRBD1 on 6 matching bases. CDR1 is SGHRS, CDR2 YFSETQ, per germline. The CDR3 runs to 15 residues. Between the trimmed V and J ends, which lost 4 bases and 1 base, there was a span of 14 bases. The CDR3 nucleotides read TGCGCCAGCAGCACCGCACCGGACAGGAACACTGAAGCTTTCTTT. Translation gives CASSTAPDRNTEAFF.

V gene TRBV20-1 combines with J gene TRBJ2-7, with D unresolved. Per the germline V gene, CDR1 is DFQATT and CDR2 is SNEGSKA (reference sequence). V gave up 3 bases and J gave up 2 bases, with 5 bases separating them. The CDR3 runs 11 residues. The CDR3 bases are TGCAGTGCTAGGAGAGCCTACGAGCAGTACTTC. Translation gives CSARRAYEQYF.

Here the CDR3 DNA reads TGCAGCGTTGATACAGGGGGCGCCCGGTATGGCTACACCTTC. Its protein is CSVDTGGARYGYTF. This rearrangement joins TRBV29-1 to TRBJ1-2; 9 nucleotides line up with TRBD1. From germline, CDR1 is SQVTM and CDR2 ANQGSEA. CDR3 length: 14 residues. V was pared by 3 bases and J by 5 bases, with 7 bases of the junction left unmatched. The full variable domain, in which reference TRBV29-1 and TRBJ1-2 provide the parts outside the CDR3, is SAVISQKPSRDICQRGTSLTIQCQVDSQVTMMFWYRQQPGQSLTLIATANQGSEATYESGFVIDKFPISRPNLTFSTLTVSNMSPEDSSIYLCSVDTGGARYGYTFGSGTRLTVV.

The chain is built from TRBV4-2 and TRBJ1-3, with D hard to call. Germline lookup yields CDR1 LGHNA and CDR2 YNFKEQ. The CDR3 runs 16 residues. The V gene lost 0 bases and the J gene lost 0 bases, with 9 bases spanning the gap. The CDR3 region is CASSQEWLYSGNTIYF. The CDR3 coding sequence is TGTGCCAGCAGCCAAGAATGGCTTTACTCTGGAAACACCATATATTTT.